The 17 T cell receptor beta chains in this list originate from one sample, sequenced in a study of blood T cell repertoires in COVID-19 (dated by TCRdb to between 2020 and 2021). Library preparation employed the immunoSEQ multiplex PCR assay. TCRdb limited this immuneACCESS table to in-frame rearrangements with V and J called. A share of clones is missing; checked studies link under half to unresolved V genes, and the rest is unexplained. The sample yields around 76,000 clones; around 88% were counted once. The ten most abundant clones make up around 0.58% of the sample. Sequencing was carried out using peripheral blood. The origin of the receptors is a man in his 60s with acute or convalescent COVID-19.

This chain uses TRBV7-9 with TRBJ1-2; tentative D call: TRBD1 (5 bases). Trimming left V 1 base short and J 8 bases short, with 11 bases between. The germline V gene encodes CDR1 SEHNR and CDR2 FQNEAQ (reference sequence). The length of the CDR3 is 13 residues. The CDR3 DNA reads as TGTGCCAGCAGCTTAGACAGGTTTGGAGGCTACACCTTC. Its protein is CASSLDRFGGYTF. Full variable domain (rest looked up from reference TRBV7-9 and TRBJ1-2): DTGVSQNPRHKITKRGQNVTFRCDPISEHNRLYWYRQTLGQGPEFLTYFQNEAQLEKSRLLSDRFSAERPKGSFSTLEIQRTEQGDSAMYLCASSLDRFGGYTFGSGTRLTVV.

This sequence joins TRBV30 and TRBJ1-6; 7 positions agree with TRBD1. This CDR3 has 16 amino acids. The ends lost 1 base at V and 4 bases at J; junction bases unmatched: 7. The germline gives CDR1 GTSNPN, CDR2 SVGIG (reference sequence). CDR3 residues: CAWSGPGTAYNSPLHF. The DNA of the CDR3 is TGTGCCTGGAGTGGTCCCGGGACAGCATATAATTCACCCCTCCACTTT.

The V gene is TRBV7-9, the J gene TRBJ2-5; a possible D gene is TRBD1 (6 bases). The CDR3 consists of 14 residues. In germline, CDR1 is SEHNR, CDR2 FQNEAQ (reference sequence). V lost 6 bases to trimming and J lost 1 base, with 12 bases between them. This chain's CDR3 is CASRRTGPQETQYF. CDR3 nucleotides: TGTGCCAGCAGACGAACAGGGCCCCAAGAGACCCAGTACTTC. Full variable domain (rest looked up from reference TRBV7-9 and TRBJ2-5): DTGVSQNPRHKITKRGQNVTFRCDPISEHNRLYWYRQTLGQGPEFLTYFQNEAQLEKSRLLSDRFSAERPKGSFSTLEIQRTEQGDSAMYLCASRRTGPQETQYFGPGTRLLVL.

The chain combines TRBV6-5 with TRBJ2-7; no firm D call. Germline V gene sequence: CDR1 MNHEY, CDR2 SVGAGI. Trimming cost V 5 bases and J 2 bases, with 16 bases left between them. CDR3 size: 15 residues. CDR3 sequence reads: CASSRSSGGTYEQYF. The DNA for the CDR3 is TGTGCCAGCAGTAGGAGCAGTGGCGGAACCTACGAGCAGTACTTC.

As to this clone: Other DNA variants within this sample encode the same CDR3. The V call is TRBV19, the J call TRBJ1-5; TRBD1 matches 8 bases. Germline loops: CDR1 LNHDA, CDR2 SQIVND (reference sequence). Trimming at V came to 5 bases and at J to 2 bases, leaving 2 bases not matched to a gene. The CDR3 runs 14 residues. The CDR3 nucleotides are TGTGCCAGTAGTGGGACAGGTGGCAATCAGCCCCAGCATTTT. Protein product: CASSGTGGNQPQHF.

The V and J genes are TRBV5-1 and TRBJ2-3; D not resolved. The V end lost 1 base, the J end lost 0 bases, and 6 bases lay between the germline ends. This CDR3 spans 14 amino acids. Germline V lookup: CDR1 SGHRS, CDR2 YFSETQ. CDR3 residues: CASSLTTSTDTQYF. The CDR3 coding sequence is TGCGCCAGCAGCTTGACCACTAGCACAGATACGCAGTATTTT.

This clone was found once. V gene TRBV5-1 combines with J gene TRBJ2-7; TRBD1 is a possible D gene (5 bases). The V end lost 0 bases, the J end lost 3 bases, and 13 bases lay between the germline ends. Per germline, CDR1 SGHRS and CDR2 YFSETQ. This CDR3 contains 15 residues. The CDR3 coding sequence is TGCGCCAGCAGCTTGGGGACATCGGTCCTCTACGAGCAGTACTTC. Translating it yields CASSLGTSVLYEQYF.

This rearrangement joins TRBV18 to TRBJ2-7, with TRBD2 identical over 8 bases. The CDR3 extends over 12 amino acids. The germline V gene has CDR1 KGHSH and CDR2 LQKENI. Unmatched junction bases numbered 1, after V lost 2 bases and J lost 7 bases. CDR3 DNA: TGTGCCAGCTCACCAACGGGAGGGGAGCAGTACTTC. It codes for CASSPTGGEQYF.

The chain has TRBV4-1 and TRBJ2-7; D remains unclear. Germline values: CDR1 MGHRA, CDR2 YSYEKL. CDR3 length: 13 amino acids. V gave up 2 bases and J gave up 5 bases, with 10 bases separating them. The CDR3 DNA reads TGCGCCAGCAGCCAAAACCACCTAAACGAGCAGTACTTC. Encoded protein: CASSQNHLNEQYF.

The chain employs TRBV24-1 and TRBJ2-3; D not resolved. This CDR3 has 12 amino acids. Germline V gene lookup returns CDR1 KGHDR and CDR2 SFDVKD. The germline V and J ends were trimmed by 1 base and 4 bases, with 2 bases remaining between them. In nucleotides, the CDR3 is TGTGCCACCAGTGATTTCTCAGATACGCAGTATTTT. This sequence encodes CATSDFSDTQYF.

This chain connects TRBV5-3 to TRBJ2-7; 12 bases are a match to TRBD1. Being an ORF, TRBV5-3 has a function that is uncertain. Trimming at V came to 4 bases and at J to 2 bases, leaving 4 bases not matched to a gene. CDR3 length: 15 amino acids. CDR3 nucleotides: TGTGCCAGAAGCCCGGGGACAGGGGGCCCCTACGAGCAGTACTTC. Amino acid sequence: CARSPGTGGPYEQYF.

The rearrangement links TRBV21-1 to TRBJ2-7; the table's D call TRBD2 went unverified against the DNA. TRBV21-1 is flagged as a pseudogene. The CDR3 contains 18 residues. The CDR3 region has the DNA TGTGCCAGCAGCAAAGGCGGGGGGGCAGGCCATCTCTCCTACGAGCAGTACTTC. Its translation: CASSKGGGAGHLSYEQYF.

This rearrangement joins TRBV18 to TRBJ2-1; 14 bases match TRBD2. CDR3 length: 16 residues. Germline values: CDR1 KGHSH, CDR2 LQKENI. Trimming cost V 6 bases and J 2 bases; bases outside gene matches: 3. CDR3 protein: CASSPTSGGAYNEQFF. The CDR3 DNA reads as TGTGCCAGCTCTCCGACTAGCGGGGGGGCCTACAATGAGCAGTTCTTC.

The chain couples TRBV18 to TRBJ2-4, with D possibly matching TRBD1 (6 bases). The CDR3 extends over 16 amino acids. Trimming removed 3 bases at V and 1 base at J, with 13 bases between. CDR1 KGHSH and CDR2 LQKENI come from the germline V gene. CDR3 DNA sequence: TGTGCCAGCTCACCCAACAGGGTCGGGGCCAAAAACATTCAGTACTTC. It yields the protein CASSPNRVGAKNIQYF.

The chain combines TRBV7-8 with TRBJ2-1, with 14 bases matching TRBD2. Per germline, CDR1 SGHVS and CDR2 FQNEAQ. Trimming took 3 bases from V and 8 from J; bases not matched to a gene: 21. The CDR3 sequence is 21 residues long. The CDR3 sequence: CASSFPIGNRAGTSGSDEQFF. The CDR3 coding sequence is TGTGCCAGCAGCTTTCCCATTGGTAACAGGGCAGGGACTAGCGGGAGTGATGAGCAGTTCTTC.

The V gene is TRBV24-1, the J gene TRBJ1-2; D is perhaps TRBD1 (5 bases). This CDR3 is built from 14 residues. The germline gives CDR1 KGHDR, CDR2 SFDVKD. The germline V and J ends were trimmed by 2 bases and 0 bases, with 6 bases remaining between them. The CDR3 sequence is CATSDSGANYGYTF. The CDR3 DNA follows: TGTGCCACCAGTGATTCGGGGGCTAACTATGGCTACACCTTC.

The chain joins TRBV21-1 to TRBJ1-2; the D call in the table, TRBD1, was not verified against the DNA. TRBV21-1 is classified as a pseudogene. The CDR3 consists of 13 residues. The CDR3 loop is CASSPDRLYGYTF. In DNA, the CDR3 is TGTGCCAGCAGCCCGGACAGACTCTATGGCTACACCTTC.